The 9 T cell receptor beta chains below were found in one sample sequenced in a study of blood T cells in healthy people across ages. Primers used in a second PCR of about 6 to 11 cycles were a sample-barcoded 5' primer and a J-beta primer mix. TCRdb called the 5' RACE reads again in MiXCR, with one record for every CDR3 protein. The table has about a million distinct CDR3 sequences, under 50% seen once. The sample comprised blood. These receptors originate from a man aged 25-45 years in good health.

This chain connects TRBV28 to TRBJ2-5; the D gene could be TRBD1 or TRBD2 (5 bases each). Trimming pared 6 bases from V and 1 base from J, leaving 9 bases between. Germline CDR1 and CDR2: MDHEN and SYDVKM. This CDR3 comprises 13 residues. The CDR3 DNA sequence: TGTGCCAGCAGCGGGGCGGTCCAAGAGACCCAGTACTTC. Encoded protein: CASSGAVQETQYF.

V is TRBV28 and J is TRBJ1-2; D gene uncertain. The CDR3 totals 8 residues. Trimming left V 10 bases short and J 8 bases short, with 5 bases between. Germline loops: CDR1 MDHEN, CDR2 SYDVKM. The CDR3 loop reads CATGGYTF. The CDR3 nucleotides are TGTGCCACCGGAGGCTACACCTTC.

The genes are TRBV4-3 and TRBJ2-7; D may be TRBD2 (7 bases). V lost 1 base and J lost 7, with 17 bases in between. This CDR3 region has 15 residues. Germline V gives CDR1 LGHNA, CDR2 YSLEER. The CDR3 coding sequence is TGCGCCAGCAGCCAAGTGGGGGGGGCGCGCAATGAGCAGTACTTC. Its translation: CASSQVGGARNEQYF.

Points on this clonotype: At one end, the junction sequence differs from germline, possibly due to a read error. This chain connects TRBV7-2 to TRBJ2-5, with 8 nucleotides matching TRBD1. Per germline, CDR1 SGHTA and CDR2 FQGNSA. The CDR3 extends over 15 amino acids. The CDR3 loop is CANSLDRGSQETQYF. The CDR3 bases are TGTGCCAACAGCTTAGACAGGGGATCCCAAGAGACCCAGTACTTC.

This clonotype was observed a few times. This chain joins TRBV4-1 and TRBJ2-3; possibly TRBD1 for D (5 bases). Germline V lookup: CDR1 MGHRA, CDR2 YSYEKL. This CDR3 is built from 16 residues. V was pared by 0 bases and J by 2 bases, with 12 bases between. CDR3 amino acids: CASSQEYRPTTDTQYF. CDR3 DNA sequence: TGCGCCAGCAGCCAAGAATACAGGCCTACCACAGATACGCAGTATTTT.

J is TRBJ2-5 and V is TRBV7-9, with D possibly matching TRBD1 (5 bases). The tail of the sequence fits TRBJ2-7 better, so the J call may be wrong. The CDR3 contains 13 residues. Germline V gives CDR1 SEHNR, CDR2 FQNEAQ (reference sequence). The CDR3 loop reads CASSLETRGEQYF. CDR3 DNA: TGTGCCAGCAGCTTAGAGACAAGGGGCGAGCAGTACTTC.

This clonotype was recorded a few times. This chain uses TRBV15 with TRBJ2-5; possible D gene TRBD2, 5 bases. This CDR3 contains 17 residues. Germline loops: CDR1 LNHNV, CDR2 YYDKDF (reference sequence). V lost 0 bases to trimming and J lost 4 bases, with 18 bases between them. CDR3 sequence (DNA): TGTGCCACCAGCAGAGACCTGGGCGGACGAGGGTTAGAGACCCAGTACTTC. Protein sequence: CATSRDLGGRGLETQYF.

This chain uses TRBV2 with TRBJ1-1; 8 nucleotides agree with TRBD1. Per the germline V gene, CDR1 is SNHLY and CDR2 is FYNNEI. V lost 1 base, J lost 4 bases, and 2 bases stayed unmatched. CDR3 size: 14 residues. In DNA, the CDR3 is TGTGCCAGCAGTGAAGGGACAGGGACCACTGAAGCTTTCTTT. Protein product: CASSEGTGTTEAFF.

About this clonotype: One end of the junction is discordant with germline, which a read error may explain. The chain uses TRBV6-5 and TRBJ2-5; D perhaps matches TRBD2 (6 bases). The V gene's germline CDR1 is MNHEY and CDR2 SVGAGI. CDR3 length: 14 amino acids. CDR3 protein: CASSSQGLQATQYF. CDR3 coding DNA: TGTGCCAGCAGTTCCCAGGGACTGCAAGCGACCCAGTACTTC.